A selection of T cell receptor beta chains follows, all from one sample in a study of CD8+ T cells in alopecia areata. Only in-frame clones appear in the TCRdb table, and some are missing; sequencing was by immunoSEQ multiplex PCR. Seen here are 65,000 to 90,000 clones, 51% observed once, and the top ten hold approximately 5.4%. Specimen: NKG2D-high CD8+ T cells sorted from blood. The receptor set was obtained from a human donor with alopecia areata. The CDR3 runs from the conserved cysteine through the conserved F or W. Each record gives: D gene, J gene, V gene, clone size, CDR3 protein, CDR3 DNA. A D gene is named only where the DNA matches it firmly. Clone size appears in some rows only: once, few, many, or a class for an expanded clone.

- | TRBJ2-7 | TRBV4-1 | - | CASSQDHGGSYEQYF | TGCGCCAGCAGCCAAGACCATGGGGGGTCCTACGAGCAGTACTTC
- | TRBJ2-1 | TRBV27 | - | CASSSHSRAEQFF | TGTGCCAGCAGCTCCCATTCCCGGGCTGAGCAGTTCTTC
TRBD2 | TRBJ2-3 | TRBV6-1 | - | CASGELAGGTDTQYF | TGTGCCAGCGGTGAACTAGCGGGGGGCACAGATACGCAGTATTTT
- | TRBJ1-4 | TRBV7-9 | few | CASSTIDGGARIF | TGTGCCAGCAGCACCATTGACGGGGGCGCGAGGATTTTT
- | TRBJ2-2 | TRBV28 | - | CASSEPLGTGELFF | TGTGCCAGCAGTGAACCTCTTGGCACCGGGGAGCTGTTTTTT
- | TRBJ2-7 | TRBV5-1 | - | CASSPGTDTYEQYF | TGCGCCAGCAGCCCGGGGACGGATACCTACGAGCAGTACTTC
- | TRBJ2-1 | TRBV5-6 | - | CASSLSTFHEQFF | TGTGCCAGCAGCTTGTCTACGTTTCATGAGCAGTTCTTC
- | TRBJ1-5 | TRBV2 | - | CASRRLNSNQPQHF | TGTGCCAGCAGGCGACTTAATAGCAATCAGCCCCAGCATTTT
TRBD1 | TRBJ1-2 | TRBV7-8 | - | CASSFGDRGSYTF | TGTGCCAGCAGCTTTGGTGACAGGGGGAGCTACACCTTC
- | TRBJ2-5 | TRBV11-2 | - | CASSPGIQETQYF | TGTGCCAGCAGCCCGGGGATACAAGAGACCCAGTACTTC
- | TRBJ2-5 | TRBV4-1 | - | CASSQDYNQETQYF | TGCGCCAGCAGCCAAGATTACAACCAAGAGACCCAGTACTTC
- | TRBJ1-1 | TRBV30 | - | CAWGVINTEAFF | TGTGCCTGGGGGGTCATTAACACTGAAGCTTTCTTT
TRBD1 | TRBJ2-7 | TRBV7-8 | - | CASSVQGQPYEQYF | TGTGCCAGCAGCGTCCAGGGACAGCCCTACGAGCAGTACTTC
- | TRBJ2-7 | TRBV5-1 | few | CASSPVWPGYEQYF | TGCGCCAGCAGCCCCGTTTGGCCGGGTTACGAGCAGTACTTC
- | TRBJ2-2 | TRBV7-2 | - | CASRPTSDYINTGELFF | TGTGCCAGCAGACCTACTTCGGACTATATCAACACCGGGGAGCTGTTTTTT
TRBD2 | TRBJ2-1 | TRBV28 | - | CASRETSGYNEQFF | TGTGCCAGCAGGGAGACTAGCGGCTACAATGAGCAGTTCTTC
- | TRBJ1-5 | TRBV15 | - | CATSVGNSNQPQHF | TGTGCCACCTCCGTGGGCAATAGCAATCAGCCCCAGCATTTT
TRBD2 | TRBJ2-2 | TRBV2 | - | CASSMMAGGPTGELFF | TGTGCCAGCAGTATGATGGCGGGGGGCCCCACCGGGGAGCTGTTTTTT
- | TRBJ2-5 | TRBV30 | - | CAWDYSEETQYF | TGTGCCTGGGACTACAGTGAAGAGACCCAGTACTTC
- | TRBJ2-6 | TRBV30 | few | CAWTPGAGANVLTF | TGTGCCTGGACCCCCGGGGCTGGGGCCAACGTCCTGACTTTC
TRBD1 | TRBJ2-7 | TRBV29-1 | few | CSVEVGTETYEQYF | TGCAGCGTTGAAGTCGGGACAGAAACGTACGAGCAGTACTTC
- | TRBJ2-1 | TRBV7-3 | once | CASTFGGGYNEQFF | TGTGCCAGCACCTTCGGGGGCGGGTACAATGAGCAGTTCTTC
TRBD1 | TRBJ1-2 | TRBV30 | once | CAWSGGTGVAGYTF | TGTGCCTGGAGTGGCGGGACAGGGGTTGCCGGCTACACCTTC
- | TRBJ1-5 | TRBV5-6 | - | CASSAGSQPQHF | TGTGCCAGCAGCGCAGGTTCTCAGCCCCAGCATTTT
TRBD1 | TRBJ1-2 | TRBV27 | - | CASSPGQLGYGYTF | TGTGCCAGCAGCCCGGGACAGCTCGGGTATGGCTACACCTTC
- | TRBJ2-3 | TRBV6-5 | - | CASTSPEASTDTQYF | TGTGCCAGCACTTCTCCTGAGGCTAGCACAGATACGCAGTATTTT
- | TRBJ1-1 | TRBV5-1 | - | CASSLDRGLTAEAFF | TGCGCCAGCAGCTTGGACCGGGGTCTCACCGCTGAAGCTTTCTTT
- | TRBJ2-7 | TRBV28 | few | CASSLGRGLSYEQYF | TGTGCCAGCAGTTTGGGTCGGGGCCTTTCCTACGAGCAGTACTTC
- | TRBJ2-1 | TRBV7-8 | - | CASSLVGWNEQFF | TGTGCCAGCAGCTTGGTGGGGTGGAATGAGCAGTTCTTC
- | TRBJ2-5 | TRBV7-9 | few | CASSPLGGLAETQYF | TGTGCCAGCAGCCCCCTGGGTGGCTTGGCAGAGACCCAGTACTTC
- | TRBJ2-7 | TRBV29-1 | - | CSVVTGERSYEQYF | TGCAGCGTTGTGACAGGTGAACGCTCCTACGAGCAGTACTTC
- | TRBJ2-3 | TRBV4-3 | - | CASSPGPRGGTDTQYF | TGCGCCAGCAGCCCAGGACCGAGGGGCGGCACAGATACGCAGTATTTT
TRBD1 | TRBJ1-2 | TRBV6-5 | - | CAEDRAAISSGYTF | TGTGCGGAGGACAGGGCGGCCATATCAAGTGGCTACACCTTC